Presented here are 32 T cell receptor beta chains from one specimen sequenced in a study of control samples from healthy donors and cancer patients. The method was immunoSEQ multiplex PCR; TCRdb's version includes in-frame clones alone and lacks a portion of them. The repertoire holds approximately 120,000 clones, with 85% to 90% as singletons. The sequenced material came from blood. The receptor source for this set is a woman aged 50 to 60 in good health.

The chain employs TRBV11-3 and TRBJ2-2; D might be TRBD1 or TRBD2, each matching 5 bases. Germline V gives CDR1 SGHNT, CDR2 YENEEA. The length of the CDR3 is 13 residues. V was pared by 5 bases and J by 7 bases, with 11 bases between. CDR3 in amino acids: CASSPRGYGELFF. CDR3 sequence (DNA): TGTGCCAGCAGCCCTCGGGGCTACGGGGAGCTGTTTTTT.

This clone was observed once. The genes are TRBV20-1 and TRBJ2-1, with 13 bases aligning to TRBD2. Germline V CDR1 and CDR2: DFQATT, SNEGSKA (reference sequence). This CDR3 has 15 residues. Germline trimming cut 3 bases from V and 9 bases from J; bases unmatched to any gene: 8. CDR3 protein: CSASDTSGGAFEQFF. The CDR3 coding sequence is TGCAGTGCTAGTGATACTAGCGGGGGGGCCTTTGAGCAGTTCTTC.

The rearrangement uses TRBV18 and TRBJ1-2; no clear D. Between the trimmed V and J ends, which lost 3 bases and 8 bases, there was a span of 19 bases. Germline V gene lookup returns CDR1 KGHSH and CDR2 LQKENI. The length of the CDR3 is 15 residues. CDR3 sequence: CASSPSLSTVGGYTF. CDR3 bases: TGTGCCAGCTCACCCTCCTTAAGCACGGTGGGCGGCTACACCTTC.

The chain uses TRBV19 and TRBJ1-1, with a weak D call TRBD1 (5 bases). CDR1 LNHDA and CDR2 SQIVND come from the germline V gene (reference sequence). This CDR3 region has 13 residues. Trimming shortened V by 3 bases and J by 5 bases, and 10 bases separated the two germline ends. The CDR3 bases are TGTGCCAGTAGTATCGCGGGACGGACTGAAGCTTTCTTT. Its translation: CASSIAGRTEAFF.

The chain carries TRBV20-1 and TRBJ1-5; D unresolved. Germline V gene data show CDR1 as DFQATT and CDR2 as SNEGSKA (reference sequence). V gave up 3 bases and J gave up 6 bases, with 9 bases separating them. CDR3 size: 12 residues. This chain's CDR3 is CSASPPSQPQHF. CDR3 DNA sequence: TGCAGTGCTAGTCCACCCAGTCAGCCCCAGCATTTT.

The CDR3 DNA reads as TGTGCCAGCAGCCAAGGAGGTTTAGATGAAAAACTGTTTTTT. Translating gives CASSQGGLDEKLFF. The chain employs TRBV14 and TRBJ1-4, with D hard to call. Trimming removed 1 base at V and 6 bases at J, with 9 bases between. The CDR3 sequence is 14 residues long. Germline V gene sequence: CDR1 SGHDN, CDR2 FVKESK.

V usage is TRBV24-1 and J usage is TRBJ2-1, with 10 bases identical to TRBD2. The V and J ends lost 3 bases and 5 bases, in that order; junction bases with no gene match: 9. The CDR3 covers 17 residues. CDR1 and CDR2 (germline): KGHDR, SFDVKD. The CDR3 sequence: CATSDQPAGGEHNEQFF. For the CDR3, the DNA is TGTGCCACCAGTGATCAACCAGCGGGAGGGGAACACAATGAGCAGTTCTTC.

The CDR3 DNA is TGTGCCAGCAGCTTGGTTTCAGGCCGGCGGGAGACCCAGTACTTC. This codes for CASSLVSGRRETQYF. V usage is TRBV5-4 and J usage is TRBJ2-5; D gene ambiguous. Germline V gene sequence: CDR1 SGHNT, CDR2 YYREEE (reference sequence). Deletions cut 0 bases from V and 5 bases from J, with 14 bases between. This CDR3 is built from 15 residues.

V is TRBV30 and J is TRBJ1-2, with 9 nucleotides matching TRBD1. V trimming: 0 bases; J trimming: 2 bases; junction bases outside the gene matches: 10. This CDR3 spans 17 amino acids. Looked up from germline, CDR1 is GTSNPN and CDR2 is SVGIG (reference sequence). The CDR3 DNA follows: TGTGCCTGGAGTGTACTAGGACAGGGGCTTTTCAACTATGGCTACACCTTC. It specifies CAWSVLGQGLFNYGYTF.

The chain employs TRBV10-1 and TRBJ2-7, with D unresolved. Trimming took off 6 bases at V and 2 bases at J, with 14 bases between the two ends. The V gene's germline CDR1 is WNHNN and CDR2 SYGVQD (reference sequence). This CDR3 spans 14 amino acids. CDR3 amino acids: CASSARQLPYEQYF. The CDR3 coding sequence is TGCGCCAGCAGCGCAAGGCAACTCCCCTACGAGCAGTACTTC.

This chain uses TRBV7-2 with TRBJ2-3; D is possibly TRBD1 (7 bases). Per germline, CDR1 SGHTA and CDR2 FQGNSA. This CDR3 has 15 residues. V dropped 6 bases and J dropped 2 bases, with 15 bases sitting between them. CDR3 sequence: CASRSRGAFTDTQYF. CDR3 DNA sequence: TGTGCCAGCAGATCCAGGGGGGCCTTCACAGATACGCAGTATTTT.

This sequence joins TRBV4-2 and TRBJ2-7; D not resolved. CDR3 length equals 14 residues. Trimming left V 0 bases short and J 6 bases short, with 12 bases between. Looked up from germline, CDR1 is LGHNA and CDR2 is YNFKEQ. The CDR3 nucleotides read TGTGCCAGCAGCCAAGATCGGCAGTCGGGCGAGCAGTACTTC. As protein: CASSQDRQSGEQYF.

J is TRBJ2-1 and V is TRBV27, with TRBD2 identical over 10 bases. V shed 6 bases and J 3 bases; nucleotides not matched to a gene: 5. Germline V CDR1 and CDR2: MNHEY, SMNVEV (reference sequence). The CDR3 is 15 amino acids. The DNA of the CDR3 is TGTGCCAGCAGCGTAGGGACTAGCGTCTACAATGAGCAGTTCTTC. Translated: CASSVGTSVYNEQFF.

The rearrangement uses TRBV24-1 and TRBJ2-1, with 11 bases that match TRBD2. The CDR3 covers 17 residues. Germline CDR1 is KGHDR and CDR2 is SFDVKD. Germline trimming cut 4 bases from V and 4 bases from J; bases unmatched to any gene: 8. The CDR3 protein is CATSDQRGLAEYNEQFF. The CDR3 DNA follows: TGTGCCACCAGTGACCAACGGGGACTAGCGGAATACAATGAGCAGTTCTTC.

CDR3 in amino acids: CASSDPSGTSTDTQYF. In nucleotides, the CDR3 is TGTGCCAGCAGCGATCCGAGCGGGACTAGCACAGATACGCAGTATTTT. This sequence joins TRBV9 and TRBJ2-3; 7 bases are a match to TRBD2. Germline V gene lookup returns CDR1 SGDLS and CDR2 YYNGEE. Trimming removed 3 bases from V and 0 bases from J; junction bases left unmatched: 7. The CDR3 consists of 16 residues.

The chain combines TRBV24-1 with TRBJ1-3, with D perhaps TRBD1 (5 bases). The CDR3 has 13 amino acids. V shed 9 bases and J shed 1 base, with 9 bases lying between them. Germline CDR1 reads KGHDR; CDR2 reads SFDVKD. In DNA form, the CDR3 reads TGTGCCACCTGCGGGGGGTCTGGAAACACCATATATTTT. Amino acids: CATCGGSGNTIYF.

The chain joins TRBV20-1 to TRBJ2-4, with TRBD2 as a possible D gene (6 bases). Germline CDR1 DFQATT, CDR2 SNEGSKA (reference sequence). The ends were cut back, 3 bases at V and 8 bases at J, with 23 bases in the middle. The CDR3 consists of 16 residues. The CDR3 DNA is TGCAGTGCTAGTGTTGTTTCGCGGGGAGATTCGGACATTCAGTACTTC. As protein: CSASVVSRGDSDIQYF.

The genes are TRBV14 and TRBJ2-1; D possibly corresponds to TRBD2 (6 bases). The CDR3 loop spans 12 amino acids. Between the trimmed V and J ends, which lost 0 bases and 12 bases, there was a span of 9 bases. Germline V gives CDR1 SGHDN, CDR2 FVKESK. The CDR3: CASSQEGAGQFF. The CDR3 bases are TGTGCCAGCAGCCAAGAAGGAGCGGGGCAGTTCTTC. The full variable domain, its missing parts supplied by reference TRBV14 and TRBJ2-1, is EAGVTQFPSHSVIEKGQTVTLRCDPISGHDNLYWYRRVMGKEIKFLLHFVKESKQDESGMPNNRFLAERTGGTYSTLKVQPAELEDSGVYFCASSQEGAGQFFGPGTRLTVL.

The chain uses TRBV12-3 or TRBV12-4 and TRBJ2-7; D uncertain. Trimming removed 0 bases from V and 2 bases from J, with 5 bases in between. The CDR3 length is 13 residues. CDR3 in DNA: TGTGCCAGCAGTTTAGCCCCCACCTACGAGCAGTACTTC. This encodes CASSLAPTYEQYF.

This rearrangement joins TRBV9 to TRBJ2-2, with a weak D call TRBD2 (5 bases). The V end was cut by 4 bases, the J end by 13 bases, with 17 bases between. CDR3 length equals 13 residues. The germline V gene has CDR1 SGDLS and CDR2 YYNGEE. This CDR3 reads CASSSFDRGGLFF. CDR3 nucleotides: TGTGCCAGCAGCTCATTTGATCGGGGTGGGCTGTTTTTT.

The rearrangement links TRBV7-8 to TRBJ1-1; D unclear. Trimming took off 1 base at V and 2 bases at J, with 11 bases between the two ends. Germline V gene lookup returns CDR1 SGHVS and CDR2 FQNEAQ. CDR3 length: 15 residues. The CDR3 reads CASSLGRRDNTEAFF. The DNA for the CDR3 is TGTGCCAGCAGCTTAGGTCGGAGGGATAACACTGAAGCTTTCTTT.

The V gene is TRBV19, the J gene TRBJ1-1; TRBD1 might be the D (6 bases). Germline loops: CDR1 LNHDA, CDR2 SQIVND (reference sequence). This CDR3 comprises 14 residues. The V end lost 3 bases, the J end lost 5 bases, and 13 bases lay between the germline ends. CDR3 residues: CASSMGGSLTEAFF. CDR3 DNA: TGTGCCAGTAGTATGGGGGGCTCGCTGACTGAAGCTTTCTTT.

The chain has TRBV13 and TRBJ1-3; TRBD1 matches at 7 bases. CDR1 and CDR2 (germline): PRHDT, FYEKMQ (reference sequence). The CDR3 spans 18 residues. V shed 5 bases, J shed 0 bases, and the junction held 13 bases outside the gene matches. CDR3 nucleotide sequence: TGTGCCAGCAGCCAACTTGGACAGGTCCTCCACTCTGGAAACACCATATATTTT. It codes for CASSQLGQVLHSGNTIYF.

The chain is built from TRBV12-3 or TRBV12-4 and TRBJ2-1; D tentatively fits TRBD1 or TRBD2 (5 bases each). V was shortened by 5 bases and J by 3 bases, with 8 bases between the two germline ends. The CDR3 has 13 amino acids. The DNA for the CDR3 is TGTGCCAGCAGTCGGGACGGCTACAATGAGCAGTTCTTC. This codes for CASSRDGYNEQFF.

The rearrangement links TRBV7-3 to TRBJ2-5, with TRBD2 matching 9 bases. With 5 bases clipped from V and 5 bases from J, the junction kept 9 bases outside the gene matches. The CDR3 length is 15 residues. The V gene's germline CDR1 is SGHTA and CDR2 FQGTGA. CDR3: CASSPSGRLYETQYF. Written as DNA, the CDR3 is TGTGCCAGCAGCCCAAGCGGGAGGTTGTACGAGACCCAGTACTTC.

This rearrangement joins TRBV30 to TRBJ2-7; weak D call: TRBD1 (5 bases). CDR3 length: 12 residues. V was cut by 5 bases and J by 0 bases, with 8 bases left in between. Per the germline V gene, CDR1 is GTSNPN and CDR2 is SVGIG (reference sequence). This chain's CDR3 is CAWYRSSYEQYF. CDR3 nucleotides: TGTGCCTGGTACAGGAGCTCCTACGAGCAGTACTTC. The variable domain in full, completed from reference TRBV30 and TRBJ2-7, reads SQTIHQWPATLVQPVGSPLSLECTVEGTSNPNLYWYRQAAGRGLQLLFYSVGIGQISSEVPQNLSASRPQDRQFILSSKKLLLSDSGFYLCAWYRSSYEQYFGPGTRLTVT.

The rearrangement uses TRBV30 and TRBJ2-3; tentatively, D is TRBD1 (5 bases). The CDR3 has 13 residues. Trimming took off 0 bases at V and 1 base at J, with 5 bases between the two ends. Germline CDR1 reads GTSNPN; CDR2 reads SVGIG (reference sequence). The CDR3 protein is CAWSVGGTDTQYF. DNA for the CDR3: TGTGCCTGGAGTGTAGGGGGCACAGATACGCAGTATTTT.

V usage is TRBV6-2 or TRBV6-3 and J usage is TRBJ2-5; 8 bases are shared with TRBD2. CDR1 is MNHEY and CDR2 is SVGEGT in the germline V gene. This CDR3 has 15 amino acids. The V segment lost 6 bases and the J segment 2 bases; nucleotides outside the gene matches: 8. The CDR3 region is CASSRGTSWQETQYF. In DNA, the CDR3 is TGTGCCAGCAGCCGGGGGACTAGTTGGCAAGAGACCCAGTACTTC.

This clone was seen only once. This sequence joins TRBV3-1 (or the pseudogene TRBV3-2) and TRBJ1-4, with D perhaps TRBD1 (6 bases). The CDR3 extends over 15 amino acids. Germline V gene sequence: CDR1 LGHDT, CDR2 YNNKEL (reference sequence). Trimming pared 5 bases from V and 7 bases from J, leaving 17 bases between. The CDR3 here is CASSTQGRIGEKLFF. The CDR3 DNA reads as TGTGCCAGCAGCACCCAGGGGAGGATAGGTGAAAAACTGTTTTTT.

The chain carries TRBV10-1 and TRBJ1-5; D gene uncertain. The CDR3 runs to 13 residues. The germline V gene encodes CDR1 WNHNN and CDR2 SYGVQD (reference sequence). The ends were cut back, 3 bases at V and 3 bases at J, with 6 bases in the middle. The DNA of the CDR3 is TGCGCCAGCAGTGAAGGACTCAATCAGCCCCAGCATTTT. It yields the protein CASSEGLNQPQHF.

The V gene is TRBV15, the J gene TRBJ2-7, with 8 bases lining up with TRBD1. V was pared by 5 bases and J by 6 bases, with 9 bases of the junction left unmatched. The germline V gene encodes CDR1 LNHNV and CDR2 YYDKDF (reference sequence). CDR3 size: 14 residues. The CDR3 bases are TGTGCCACCAGCCGCCGGGGGACAGGCGGCGAGCAGTACGTC. This sequence encodes CATSRRGTGGEQYV.

The rearrangement joins TRBV6-5 to TRBJ2-2, with 7 positions matching TRBD1. CDR1 is MNHEY, CDR2 SVGAGI, per germline. This CDR3 is built from 15 residues. With 7 bases clipped from V and 0 bases from J, the junction kept 5 bases outside the gene matches. For the CDR3, the DNA is TGTGCCAGCACCCGGGGACAGCCGAACACCGGGGAGCTGTTTTTT. Protein sequence: CASTRGQPNTGELFF.